These T cell receptor beta chains were read from a single sample in a study of OX40 agonist ivuxolimab in advanced cancers. The repertoire was sequenced with immunoSEQ multiplex PCR; TCRdb's copy has only in-frame clones and lacks some. This sample has about 100,000 clones, with more than 85% found just once. The sequencing used CD4+ or CD8+ T cells sorted from blood, collected in a trial of the OX40 agonist ivuxolimab. These receptors came from an adult with an advanced solid tumor such as melanoma, head and neck, liver or kidney cancer. The CDR3 runs from the conserved cysteine through the conserved F or W. D genes are given only for firm matches. A clone size is listed for some rows: how often the clone was seen (once, few, many), or a class if it is expanded.

v_gene,d_gene,abundance,j_gene,CDR3nt,CDR3aa
TRBV27,-,-,TRBJ2-7,TGTGCCAGCAGTGCGGGGACGGGCGAGCAGTACTTC,CASSAGTGEQYF
TRBV6-6,-,few,TRBJ1-2,TGTGCCAGCAGTTATCAGGCTGGGGTTTATGGCTACACCTTC,CASSYQAGVYGYTF
TRBV28,-,-,TRBJ2-2,TGTGCCAGCAGTTTCAGGGGAGGGGAGCTGTTTTTT,CASSFRGGELFF
TRBV6-5,TRBD1,-,TRBJ2-3,TGTGCCAGCAGTCGACAGGGGTTGTTAGATACGCAGTATTTT,CASSRQGLLDTQYF
TRBV25-1,-,once,TRBJ1-5,TGTGCCAGCTCCCGGGGGAACAATCAGCCCCAGCATTTT,CASSRGNNQPQHF
TRBV6-6,-,-,TRBJ2-1,TGTGCCAGCAGTTCCCGCGGGGAGCCACTCTACAATGAGCAGTTCTTC,CASSSRGEPLYNEQFF
TRBV6-5,-,once,TRBJ1-1,TGTGCCAGCAGTTACCAGCCGGCGGGCGCGGGGACTGAAGCTTTCTTT,CASSYQPAGAGTEAFF
TRBV7-2,-,-,TRBJ2-7,TGTGCCAGCAGCTTAGGCGGGAAGGTTTCCTACGAGCAGTACTTC,CASSLGGKVSYEQYF
TRBV4-2,TRBD2,once,TRBJ2-2,TGTGCCAGCACCCAATGGCTAGCGGGTCCTAACACCGGGGAGCTGTTTTTT,CASTQWLAGPNTGELFF
TRBV7-3,TRBD2,-,TRBJ2-7,TGTGCCAGCAGCTCGGGACTAGCACACGAGCAGTACTTC,CASSSGLAHEQYF
TRBV29-1,TRBD1,-,TRBJ2-7,TGCAGCGTAGAAGACCACAGGGGCTCCTACGAGCAGTACTTC,CSVEDHRGSYEQYF
TRBV6-6,-,-,TRBJ2-3,TGTGCCAGCAGTTCCGAAAGCCATAATACGCAGTATTTT,CASSSESHNTQYF
TRBV27,TRBD1,few,TRBJ2-1,TGTGCCAGCAGTTATAGACCGACAGGGGCCCACAATGAGCAGTTCTTC,CASSYRPTGAHNEQFF
TRBV28,-,once,TRBJ1-2,TGTGCCAGCAGTTTATCGGTGTCTATTTATGGCTACACCTTC,CASSLSVSIYGYTF
TRBV7-3,TRBD2,once,TRBJ2-1,TGTGCCAGCAGCTGGACTAGCGCCTCCTACAATGAGCAGTTCTTC,CASSWTSASYNEQFF
TRBV13,-,-,TRBJ2-1,TGTGCCAGCAGCCGAAGGCGGACGTACAATGAGCAGTTCTTC,CASSRRRTYNEQFF